These T cell receptor beta chains were read from a single sample in a study of CD8+CD57+ T cells in acquired aplastic anemia. TCRdb reprocessed the reads via MiXCR and lists one record per CDR3 protein. The top ten clones hold 13% of a sample with about 180,000 distinct CDR3 sequences, approximately 48% of them seen once. Sequencing was done on a sample of sorted CD4+, CD8+, or CD8+CD57+ T cells (not recorded which) from PBMCs. The receptor source for this set is a human donor with aplastic anemia. CDR3s include the opening cysteine and the closing phenylalanine or tryptophan.

v_gene,j_gene,CDR3aa
TRBV5-1,TRBJ1-1,CASSSGQGTEAFF
TRBV20-1,TRBJ1-4,CSAREGVVEKLFF
TRBV10-3,TRBJ2-2,CAISDLGTGGTGELFF
TRBV29-1,TRBJ1-4,CSVVGQVINEKLFF
TRBV29-1,TRBJ2-5,CSVEGETQYF
TRBV2,TRBJ2-7,CASSETTGGNEQYF
TRBV2,TRBJ2-7,CAGGQGTIYEQYF
TRBV2,TRBJ1-3,CASMEGPRNTIYF
TRBV15,TRBJ2-7,CATSRTGTGSEQYF
TRBV2,TRBJ2-7,CASSYNRDSDEQYF
TRBV6-4,TRBJ2-3,CASSDSGRVADTQYF
TRBV10-3,TRBJ2-3,CAISDPGSGGTDTQYF
TRBV19,TRBJ1-4,CASSIRAGGGEKLFF
TRBV12-3/TRBV12-4,TRBJ1-5,CASSSIGTGSNQPQHF
TRBV4-1,TRBJ2-7,CASSQDHEQYF
TRBV29-1,TRBJ1-4,CSVRTGTTEKLFF
TRBV4-3,TRBJ1-2,CASSQGQGDNYGYTF
TRBV20-1,TRBJ1-6,CSASVGGRSSYNSPLHF
TRBV29-1,TRBJ1-2,CSVEHRGGDLYGYTF
TRBV11-2,TRBJ2-2,CASSLGGDLKQITGELFF
TRBV5-5,TRBJ1-6,CASSLARGGRNSPLHF
TRBV7-2,-,CASSLVGSGTQHF
TRBV5-1,TRBJ2-7,CASRDSSGVYEQYF
TRBV20-1,TRBJ2-7,CSARDPGQGYEQYF
TRBV20-1,TRBJ2-7,CSASVEGTRGYTFGQYF